Listed here are 17 T cell receptor beta chains from one sample, sequenced in a study of control samples from healthy donors and cancer patients. Sequencing used immunoSEQ multiplex PCR; TCRdb keeps in-frame clones, though not all of them. This sample has hundreds of thousands of clones; 80% to 95% occur once, and the top ten carry 5.5% to 7.5%. The sample was PBMCs. These receptors all stem from a man aged 35 to 55 with head and neck cancer.

The chain recombines TRBV5-6 with TRBJ2-5, with D possibly being TRBD1 (5 bases). Germline CDR1 reads SGHDT; CDR2 reads YYEEEE. The CDR3 is made up of 14 amino acids. V was trimmed by 2 bases and J by 7 bases, leaving 15 bases between them. The CDR3 DNA follows: TGTGCCAGCAGCTTTGGCAGGGTCCCGGGGACCCAGTACTTC. It yields the protein CASSFGRVPGTQYF.

The rearrangement joins TRBV6-5 to TRBJ1-5; D is unresolved. The CDR3 sequence is 13 residues long. V lost 6 bases, J lost 9 bases, and 15 bases lay in between. The germline V gene has CDR1 MNHEY and CDR2 SVGAGI. The chain's CDR3 is CASRNEVGGPQHF. The CDR3 bases are TGTGCCAGCAGGAACGAGGTCGGTGGGCCCCAGCATTTT.

The chain combines TRBV7-9 with TRBJ2-3, with D perhaps matching TRBD2 (5 bases). This CDR3 spans 15 amino acids. V lost 4 bases to trimming and J lost 2 bases, with 13 bases between them. The germline CDR1 and CDR2 sequences are SEHNR and FQNEAQ (reference sequence). CDR3 DNA: TGTGCCAGCAGCTCGTTCAGCGGATACACAGATACGCAGTATTTT. Translated: CASSSFSGYTDTQYF. The variable domain in full, completed from reference TRBV7-9 and TRBJ2-3, reads DTGVSQNPRHKITKRGQNVTFRCDPISEHNRLYWYRQTLGQGPEFLTYFQNEAQLEKSRLLSDRFSAERPKGSFSTLEIQRTEQGDSAMYLCASSSFSGYTDTQYFGPGTRLTVL.

The CDR3 nucleotides read TGCGCCAGCAGCCATGGAGGTGAAGCGGAAAAACTGTTTTTT. Protein sequence: CASSHGGEAEKLFF. The chain uses TRBV4-3 and TRBJ1-4; D uncertain. This CDR3 has 14 residues. The V gene lost 3 bases and the J gene lost 8 bases, with 13 bases spanning the gap. CDR1 is LGHNA, CDR2 YSLEER, per germline.

CDR3 coding DNA: TGTGCCAGCAAGAGGCAGCGCTCGTACGAGCAGTACTTC. Protein: CASKRQRSYEQYF. The rearrangement joins TRBV28 to TRBJ2-7; no firm D call. V was shortened by 7 bases and J by 4 bases, with 14 bases between the two germline ends. This CDR3 contains 13 residues. CDR1 and CDR2 from the germline V gene are MDHEN and SYDVKM.

Comment on this clone: The sample contains more than one DNA sequence encoding this CDR3. This sequence joins TRBV14 and TRBJ1-2; D gene unclear. This CDR3 has 13 amino acids. The ends were cut back, 0 bases at V and 2 bases at J, with 4 bases in the middle. Germline V gene sequence: CDR1 SGHDN, CDR2 FVKESK. CDR3: CASSQDLNYGYTF. CDR3 coding DNA: TGTGCCAGCAGCCAAGACCTGAACTATGGCTACACCTTC.

The chain has TRBV10-2 and TRBJ2-4; TRBD1 matches 8 bases. Germline CDR1 and CDR2: WSHSY and SAAADI. The CDR3 spans 15 residues. V lost 5 bases and J lost 1; bases outside the gene matches: 4. The CDR3 nucleotides are TGCGCCAGCAGTTCAGGGGGCCCGGCCAAAAACATTCAGTACTTC. This gives the protein CASSSGGPAKNIQYF.

This chain joins TRBV6-6 and TRBJ2-7; 8 nucleotides align to TRBD1. The ends lost 7 bases at V and 4 bases at J; junction bases unmatched: 9. Germline CDR1 is MNHNY and CDR2 is SVGAGI (reference sequence). This CDR3 is built from 14 residues. The CDR3 DNA reads as TGTGCCAGCACCGAGCTCGGACAGGGTTACGAGCAGTACTTC. Translation gives CASTELGQGYEQYF.

This clone was seen only once. This CDR3 is CASSPYSNEKLFF. The CDR3 DNA follows: TGTGCCAGCAGCCCCTACAGCAATGAAAAACTGTTTTTT. The V and J genes are TRBV5-6 and TRBJ1-4; unclear D gene. Per the germline V gene, CDR1 is SGHDT and CDR2 is YYEEEE. The V end lost 4 bases, the J end lost 5 bases, and 9 bases lay between the germline ends. The CDR3 is made up of 13 amino acids.

This chain links TRBV6-4 with TRBJ1-1; D is unresolved. There are 13 residues in the CDR3. Trimming removed 3 bases at V and 1 base at J, with 6 bases between. Germline CDR1 and CDR2: MRHNA and SNTAGT. CDR3 DNA sequence: TGTGCCAGCAGTGAGGGCTGGAACACTGAAGCTTTCTTT. Translating it yields CASSEGWNTEAFF.

The chain is built from TRBV6-5 and TRBJ1-1, with D hard to call. This CDR3 spans 11 amino acids. V lost 11 bases, J lost 7 bases, and 14 bases lay in between. The germline gives CDR1 MNHEY, CDR2 SVGAGI. The CDR3 DNA sequence: TGTGCCTCCAGGACGGGAAATGAAGCTTTCTTT. This translates into CASRTGNEAFF.

V is TRBV18 and J is TRBJ2-2; D is ambiguous. Germline-derived CDR1 and CDR2 are KGHSH and LQKENI. The CDR3 contains 17 residues. Trimming removed 4 bases at V and 0 bases at J, with 15 bases between. DNA of the CDR3: TGTGCCAGCTCACTCGCCAGGTCCAAGACGAACACCGGGGAGCTGTTTTTT. Protein product: CASSLARSKTNTGELFF.

The count of this clone is one. The chain is built from TRBV18 and TRBJ2-1; 15 positions agree with TRBD2. V dropped 6 bases and J dropped 4; count of bases not matched to a gene: 4. CDR1 and CDR2 from the germline V gene are KGHSH and LQKENI. The CDR3 is 16 amino acids. The DNA for the CDR3 is TGTGCCAGCTCCCCGGGACTAGCGGGGGGTTACAATGAGCAGTTCTTC. Translating it yields CASSPGLAGGYNEQFF.

This rearrangement joins TRBV7-9 to TRBJ2-7, with D maybe TRBD1 (6 bases). The CDR3 extends over 16 amino acids. CDR1 is SEHNR and CDR2 is FQNEAQ in the germline V gene (reference sequence). Trimming removed 2 bases from V and 3 bases from J, with 17 bases in between. Here the CDR3 reads CASSLMLVGGGYEQYF. The CDR3 nucleotides are TGTGCCAGCAGCTTAATGTTGGTAGGGGGTGGCTACGAGCAGTACTTC.

The chain uses TRBV2 and TRBJ2-1; 10 positions match TRBD1. The ends lost 6 bases at V and 10 bases at J; junction bases unmatched: 12. This CDR3 is built from 15 residues. CDR1 and CDR2 from the germline V gene are SNHLY and FYNNEI. CDR3 sequence reads: CASSPTGGTVSEQFF. The CDR3 DNA sequence: TGTGCCAGCAGCCCGACAGGGGGCACGGTGAGCGAGCAGTTCTTC.

This chain joins TRBV11-1 and TRBJ1-1; a possible D gene is TRBD1 (5 bases). CDR3 length equals 15 residues. Germline CDR1 and CDR2: SGHAT and FQDESV (reference sequence). The V end was cut by 2 bases, the J end by 2 bases, with 12 bases between. CDR3 in amino acids: CASSLWGSSNTEAFF. The DNA for the CDR3 is TGTGCCAGCAGCTTATGGGGCAGCTCTAACACTGAAGCTTTCTTT.

This chain uses TRBV6-5 with TRBJ1-2; 7 bases are a match to TRBD1. The germline CDR1 and CDR2 sequences are MNHEY and SVGAGI. The J segment lost 5 bases and the V segment lost 7 bases, leaving 4 bases of the junction unmatched. The CDR3 runs 12 residues. The CDR3 bases are TGTGCCAGCACCCAGGGGGGGTATGGCTACACCTTC. Translating gives CASTQGGYGYTF.